Following are 24 T cell receptor beta chains from one sample sequenced in a study of T cells after yellow fever vaccination (dated by TCRdb to about 2019). The protocol used for the library was 5' RACE. Sequencing was performed on an Illumina HiSeq 2500. TCRdb applied fastp at Q25 and MiXCR to the public reads, then kept only in-frame beta chains. Rows merge per CDR3 protein into single entries with the most common DNA and genes. For this sample the table gives under 200,000 distinct CDR3 sequences, of which less than 9% were detected only once. Together, the top ten hold more than 2.5% of the sample. The treatment or condition label of this sample denotes: live attenuated yellow fever vaccine strain. The sample consisted of CD4+ T cells sorted from PBMCs, taken 5 days after the first yellow fever vaccination. The receptors derive from a young man who received the YFV17D yellow fever vaccine.

This clonotype was detected many times. This chain links TRBV5-1 with TRBJ2-3; D is perhaps TRBD1 (6 bases). Germline loops: CDR1 SGHRS, CDR2 YFSETQ. This CDR3 has 17 amino acids. Deletions cut 0 bases from V and 2 bases from J, with 16 bases between. The CDR3: CASSLGATGDTTDTQYF. The CDR3 DNA sequence: TGCGCCAGCAGCTTGGGGGCGACAGGAGACACCACAGATACGCAGTATTTT.

This clonotype was recorded a few times. The J gene is TRBJ2-2, the V gene TRBV28; the D gene is possibly TRBD2 (6 bases). The V gene lost 4 bases and the J gene lost 7 bases, with 16 bases spanning the gap. The germline V gene encodes CDR1 MDHEN and CDR2 SYDVKM. This CDR3 has 15 amino acids. CDR3 sequence (DNA): TGTGCCAGCAGTTCGCGGGGTTCGAGTGTCGGGGAGCTGTTTTTT. Amino acids: CASSSRGSSVGELFF.

In regard to this clonotype: The junction does not match germline at one end; this may be a read error. The genes are TRBV20-1 and TRBJ1-4; D is perhaps TRBD1 (6 bases). Germline V gene lookup returns CDR1 DFQATT and CDR2 SNEGSKA (reference sequence). The CDR3 contains 15 residues. CDR3 amino acids: CSARRFGGANEKLFF. The CDR3 coding sequence is TGCAGTGCTAGGCGGTTTGGGGGGGCGAATGAAAAGCTGTTTTTT.

This clonotype has a count of ten or more. The chain combines TRBV18 with TRBJ2-7; perhaps D is TRBD1 or TRBD2 (6 bases each). The germline gives CDR1 KGHSH, CDR2 LQKENI. V dropped 6 bases and J dropped 6 bases, with 15 bases sitting between them. The CDR3 has 13 residues. The CDR3 reads CASSPPSGAEQYV. CDR3 nucleotides: TGTGCCAGCTCGCCTCCGTCGGGGGCCGAGCAGTACGTC.

CDR3 loop: CASSLRLAGGHSPGELFF. The CDR3 region has the DNA TGTGCCAGCAGCTTGAGACTAGCGGGGGGCCATTCCCCCGGGGAGCTGTTTTTT. V usage is TRBV5-5 and J usage is TRBJ2-2; 13 bases are shared with TRBD2. This CDR3 comprises 18 residues. Germline V lookup: CDR1 SGHKS, CDR2 YYEKEE (reference sequence). With V trimmed by 1 base and J by 6 bases, 9 bases remained unmatched.

The table lists this clonotype with a few counts. V gene TRBV20-1 combines with J gene TRBJ1-1; D gene ambiguous. The CDR3 runs 12 residues. V lost 6 bases to trimming and J lost 1 base, with 9 bases between them. CDR1 DFQATT and CDR2 SNEGSKA come from the germline V gene (reference sequence). The CDR3 DNA is TGCAGTGCAAAGGCGGCGAACACTGAAGCTTTCTTT. Translated, it gives CSAKAANTEAFF.

Many counts were recorded for this clonotype. An end of the junction differs from the germline gene, which may be a read error. The V gene is TRBV7-7, the J gene TRBJ2-2; D is ambiguous. CDR1 is SSHAT, CDR2 FNYEAQ, per germline (reference sequence). The CDR3 covers 13 residues. CDR3 bases: TGTGCTAGCAGCTTAGTAGCAGCCGGGGAGCTGTTTTTT. Translation: CASSLVAAGELFF.

CDR3 amino acids: CASSRLAGTSGGEQFF. Written as DNA, the CDR3 is TGTGCCAGCAGCCGCCTAGCCGGGACTAGCGGGGGGGAGCAGTTCTTC. The chain carries TRBV5-6 and TRBJ2-1, with TRBD2 matching over 15 bases. Trimming removed 4 bases from V and 10 bases from J; junction bases left unmatched: 9. Germline loops: CDR1 SGHDT, CDR2 YYEEEE. The CDR3 runs to 16 residues.

This clonotype was detected ten times or more. The chain combines TRBV3-1 with TRBJ2-5; 10 positions match TRBD2. Per germline, CDR1 LGHDT and CDR2 YNNKEL (reference sequence). The CDR3 runs 15 residues. The ends lost 4 bases at V and 5 bases at J; junction bases unmatched: 7. CDR3 amino acids: CASSPWTSGKETQYF. CDR3 nucleotides: TGTGCCAGCAGCCCTTGGACTAGCGGAAAGGAGACCCAGTACTTC.

This clonotype was found many times. The rearrangement links TRBV4-1 to TRBJ2-3; TRBD2 matches 11 bases. Germline-derived CDR1 and CDR2 are MGHRA and YSYEKL. CDR3 length: 17 amino acids. The junction had 8 bases not matched to a gene; V was cut back by 0 bases and J by 6 bases. CDR3 residues: CASSQEVTSGAGDTQYF. CDR3 nucleotides: TGCGCCAGCAGCCAAGAGGTGACTAGCGGGGCCGGGGATACGCAGTATTTT.

V and J are TRBV29-1 and TRBJ1-3, with TRBD1 matching 7 bases. CDR1 and CDR2 from the germline V gene are SQVTM and ANQGSEA. Losses at the gene ends were 1 base for V and 2 bases for J; bases not matched to a gene: 8. The length of the CDR3 is 16 residues. CDR3 sequence reads: CSVEGPTGAPGNTIYF. The CDR3 nucleotides read TGCAGCGTTGAAGGGCCAACAGGGGCTCCTGGAAACACCATATATTTT.

This clonotype was picked up one time. One base away lies a much larger clone, so this may be a sequencing read error. The rearrangement links TRBV7-2 to TRBJ1-5; possible D gene TRBD1, 5 bases. This CDR3 is built from 13 residues. The germline V gene encodes CDR1 SGHTA and CDR2 FQGNSA. The CDR3 region is CASSLQGNQPKHF. DNA of the CDR3: TGTGCCAGCAGCTTACAGGGCAATCAGCCCAAGCATTTT.

The rearrangement links TRBV10-3 to TRBJ1-4, with 9 positions matching TRBD1. Looked up from germline, CDR1 is ENHRY and CDR2 is SYGVKD. With 8 bases clipped from V and 8 bases from J, the junction kept 6 bases outside the gene matches. This CDR3 contains 13 residues. In DNA form, the CDR3 reads TGTGCCATCGGGACAGGGTCCGTGGAAAAACTGTTTTTT. This encodes CAIGTGSVEKLFF.

This clonotype was counted a few times. The V gene is TRBV7-2, the J gene TRBJ2-4; 7 bases fit TRBD1. The CDR3 covers 16 residues. Trimming at V came to 5 bases and at J to 3 bases, leaving 10 bases not matched to a gene. CDR1 is SGHTA and CDR2 is FQGNSA in the germline V gene. This CDR3 reads CASSKTGFMSKNIQYF. Written as DNA, the CDR3 is TGTGCCAGCAGCAAGACAGGGTTCATGAGCAAAAACATTCAGTACTTC.

This clonotype was found many times. The chain is built from TRBV6-5 and TRBJ2-7, with TRBD1 matching 8 bases. V lost 7 bases and J lost 2; bases outside the gene matches: 4. The germline V gene has CDR1 MNHEY and CDR2 SVGAGI. This CDR3 is built from 13 residues. The CDR3 sequence is CASNLQGAYEQYF. CDR3 bases: TGTGCCAGCAACTTACAGGGGGCCTACGAGCAGTACTTC.

This clonotype was recorded many times. The V call is TRBV6-5, the J call TRBJ2-1; D unclear. With 4 bases removed from V and 14 bases from J, the gap between germline ends came to 18 bases. Germline V lookup: CDR1 MNHEY, CDR2 SVGAGI. The CDR3 has 13 residues. The CDR3 is CASSSAGRRIEFF. The CDR3 DNA is TGTGCCAGCAGTTCCGCAGGCAGGCGGATCGAGTTCTTC.

This clonotype was observed a few times. The V call is TRBV5-8, the J call TRBJ1-6, with a weak D call TRBD1 (6 bases). The CDR3 totals 14 residues. From germline, CDR1 is SGHTS and CDR2 YDEGEE. The V end lost 5 bases, the J end lost 8 bases, and 14 bases lay between the germline ends. The CDR3 is CASRPGGLYSPLHF. The DNA for the CDR3 is TGTGCCAGCAGACCTGGGGGCCTATATTCACCCCTCCACTTT.

This clonotype was detected many times. J is TRBJ1-4 and V is TRBV4-1; D perhaps matches TRBD1 (6 bases). The CDR3 is made up of 13 amino acids. CDR1 is MGHRA, CDR2 YSYEKL, per germline. V lost 8 bases, J lost 8 bases, and 15 bases lay in between. This CDR3 reads CASAATRGEKLFF. DNA for the CDR3: TGCGCCAGCGCCGCGACTAGGGGGGAAAAACTGTTTTTT.

Many counts were recorded for this clonotype. This chain joins TRBV20-1 and TRBJ2-7, with 11 bases matching TRBD2. Germline assignment: CDR1 DFQATT and CDR2 SNEGSKA (reference sequence). The CDR3 is 15 amino acids. The V and J ends lost 3 bases and 3 bases, in that order; junction bases with no gene match: 7. The CDR3 DNA sequence: TGCAGTGCTAGTGTGACTAGCGGGGTTAGCTACGAGCAGTACTTC. This translates into CSASVTSGVSYEQYF.

This clonotype has ten or more counts. The chain joins TRBV5-1 to TRBJ2-7; TRBD2 aligns across 11 bases. J was trimmed by 0 bases and V by 1 base; bases with no gene match: 6. This CDR3 contains 17 residues. CDR1 is SGHRS and CDR2 is YFSETQ in the germline V gene. The CDR3, as DNA: TGCGCCAGCAGCTTGTTCCTAGCGGGGGGAAACTCCTACGAGCAGTACTTC. This gives the protein CASSLFLAGGNSYEQYF.

The sample holds many counts of this clonotype. The V and J genes are TRBV28 and TRBJ1-5; no clear D gene. Germline lookup yields CDR1 MDHEN and CDR2 SYDVKM. The CDR3 extends over 16 amino acids. V was cut by 8 bases and J by 5 bases, with 22 bases left in between. CDR3 region: CASSKATGKSHQPQHF. The CDR3 DNA is TGTGCCAGCTCCAAGGCGACGGGGAAGTCCCATCAGCCCCAGCATTTT.

This chain connects TRBV7-2 to TRBJ1-2; possibly TRBD1 for D (5 bases). This CDR3 is 14 amino acids long. Germline loops: CDR1 SGHTA, CDR2 FQGNSA. V shed 5 bases and J shed 8 bases, with 18 bases lying between them. CDR3 bases: TGTGCCAGCAGCGGCCGGGACCCCCAGAAGGGCTACACCTTC. Translating gives CASSGRDPQKGYTF. The full variable domain, its missing parts supplied by reference TRBV7-2 and TRBJ1-2, is GAGVSQSPSNKVTEKGKDVELRCDPISGHTALYWYRQSLGQGLEFLIYFQGNSAPDKSGLPSDRFSAERTGGSVSTLTIQRTQQEDSAVYLCASSGRDPQKGYTFGSGTRLTVV.

Many counts were recorded for this clonotype. The gene calls are TRBV11-2 and TRBJ2-6; perhaps TRBD2 as D (5 bases). The CDR3 has 18 residues. V gave up 4 bases and J gave up 0 bases, with 16 bases separating them. The germline V gene has CDR1 SGHAT and CDR2 FQNNGV. The CDR3 sequence is CASSSNVRGYSGANVLTF. CDR3 in DNA: TGTGCCAGCAGCTCCAACGTTCGAGGGTACTCTGGGGCCAACGTCCTGACTTTC.

This clonotype was observed at least ten times. V usage is TRBV6-5 and J usage is TRBJ2-2, with D possibly matching TRBD1 (5 bases). The length of the CDR3 is 16 residues. Germline lookup yields CDR1 MNHEY and CDR2 SVGAGI. Deletions cut 0 bases from V and 1 base from J, with 9 bases between. The CDR3 bases are TGTGCCAGCAGTTACTCGATAGACAGGAACACCGGGGAGCTGTTTTTT. Translated: CASSYSIDRNTGELFF.